This T cell receptor (beta chain) was identified during a study of blood T cell repertoires in COVID-19. Looking at the study overall: Samples came from the United States, Italy and Spain, spanning acute and convalescent COVID-19. Nucleic acid was either cDNA or gDNA, and it came from T cells, B-cell-depleted T cells, or PBMCs.

Germline assignment: CDR1 LGHDT and CDR2 YNNKEL (reference sequence). Trimming pared 4 bases from V and 0 bases from J, leaving 10 bases between. The CDR3 runs 15 residues. The table came from immunoSEQ multiplex PCR; TCRdb's copy has only in-frame clones and leaves some out. This sample has 150,000 to 200,000 clones, with around nine tenths found just once. Followed over time, Seattle patients had been enrolled while infection was active. The sequence was collected from a woman in her 70s with COVID-19, enrolled during active disease. The chain is built from TRBV3-1 (or the pseudogene TRBV3-2) and TRBJ2-1, with D maybe TRBD2 (6 bases). Sequencing was done on a sample of peripheral blood. As DNA, the CDR3 is TGTGCCAGCAGCCTAGCGGCCAACTCCTACAATGAGCAGTTCTTC. Its translation: CASSLAANSYNEQFF.